Shown below are 30 T cell receptor beta chains from a single sample sequenced in a study of vaccination effects on CD4 cells after COVID-19. The antigens for these receptors are not known. In the ViraFEST assay, antigen-specific CD4+ clonotypes were identified by expansion after peptide-pool stimulation. After around nine days in culture, the CD4+ T cells were isolated. Vaccinated participants had no history of SARS-CoV-2 infection and tested negative for nucleocapsid antibodies. Repertoires were generated with immunoSEQ multiplex PCR, while TCRdb's copy carries only in-frame clones and drops some. Of approximately 44,000 clones in the sample, over 75% were seen once. Sequencing used CD4+ T cells from PBMCs cultured with HCoV-NL63 spike peptides, obtained before COVID-19 vaccination. The receptor source for this set is a human donor who received a COVID-19 vaccine.

The rearrangement joins TRBV5-4 to TRBJ2-3, with a possible D match to TRBD2 (6 bases). V was shortened by 2 bases and J by 4 bases, with 14 bases between the two germline ends. Germline-derived CDR1 and CDR2 are SGHNT and YYREEE (reference sequence). This CDR3 is built from 15 residues. The CDR3, as DNA: TGTGCCAGCAGCTTTGGAGGGTTATTGGCAGATACGCAGTATTTT. Protein sequence: CASSFGGLLADTQYF.

V and J are TRBV11-2 and TRBJ2-7; D is possibly TRBD1 or TRBD2 (5 bases each). Trimming pared 5 bases from V and 0 bases from J, leaving 11 bases between. The CDR3 is made up of 14 amino acids. CDR1 is SGHAT and CDR2 is FQNNGV in the germline V gene. CDR3 nucleotide sequence: TGTGCCAGCAGCCATCCCGGGACCTCCTACGAGCAGTACGTC. This translates into CASSHPGTSYEQYV.

V usage is TRBV6-1 and J usage is TRBJ1-1; D perhaps matches TRBD1 (5 bases). The CDR3 extends over 14 amino acids. V was pared by 5 bases and J by 2 bases, with 12 bases between. Germline V CDR1 and CDR2: MNHNS, SASEGT. The CDR3 here is CASSLPGLNTEAFF. The CDR3 nucleotides read TGTGCCAGCAGTTTGCCGGGGCTAAACACTGAAGCTTTCTTT.

V usage is TRBV29-1 and J usage is TRBJ2-7, with D perhaps matching TRBD2 (5 bases). This CDR3 region has 12 residues. Germline V gives CDR1 SQVTM, CDR2 ANQGSEA. Trimming left V 3 bases short and J 2 bases short, with 8 bases between. The CDR3 sequence is CSVEDGTYEQYV. DNA for the CDR3: TGCAGCGTTGAGGACGGGACCTACGAGCAGTACGTC.

The V call is TRBV7-9, the J call TRBJ2-5; either TRBD1 or TRBD2 may fit D (7 bases each). The germline V gene encodes CDR1 SEHNR and CDR2 FQNEAQ (reference sequence). The CDR3 runs 13 residues. The V end was cut by 3 bases, the J end by 4 bases, with 9 bases between. CDR3 DNA sequence: TGTGCCAGCAGCTTCAGGGGGGGAGAGACCCAGTACTTC. Amino acids: CASSFRGGETQYF.

The gene calls are TRBV7-2 and TRBJ1-3, with D unresolved. The CDR3 covers 11 residues. The germline V gene has CDR1 SGHTA and CDR2 FQGNSA. The V end lost 1 base, the J end lost 5 bases, and 0 bases lay between the germline ends. The CDR3: CASSLGNTIYF. The CDR3 DNA reads TGTGCCAGCAGCTTAGGAAACACCATATATTTT. The full variable domain, in which reference TRBV7-2 and TRBJ1-3 provide the parts outside the CDR3, is GAGVSQSPSNKVTEKGKDVELRCDPISGHTALYWYRQSLGQGLEFLIYFQGNSAPDKSGLPSDRFSAERTGGSVSTLTIQRTQQEDSAVYLCASSLGNTIYFGEGSWLTVV.

CDR3: CASSDMTGGYTF. CDR3 DNA sequence: TGTGCCAGCAGTGATATGACAGGTGGCTACACCTTC. The chain has TRBV25-1 and TRBJ1-2; the D gene is possibly TRBD1 (6 bases). The ends were cut back, 3 bases at V and 7 bases at J, with 9 bases in the middle. CDR3 length: 12 amino acids. Germline V gene data show CDR1 as MGHDK and CDR2 as SYGVNS.

The chain links TRBV10-3 to TRBJ1-1, with no clear D. CDR3 length: 14 amino acids. Germline V CDR1 and CDR2: ENHRY, SYGVKD. Trimming stripped 0 bases from V and 8 bases from J, with 13 bases between. CDR3 in amino acids: CAISESGRSAEAFF. CDR3 DNA sequence: TGTGCCATCAGTGAGTCAGGTCGGTCAGCCGAAGCTTTCTTT.

This chain connects TRBV12-3 or TRBV12-4 to TRBJ1-5, with 7 bases identical to TRBD1. The V segment lost 5 bases and the J segment 6 bases; nucleotides outside the gene matches: 4. The CDR3 contains 13 residues. The chain's CDR3 is CASSEGQSQPQHF. In nucleotides, the CDR3 is TGTGCCAGCAGTGAGGGACAGAGTCAGCCCCAGCATTTT.

The rearrangement joins TRBV7-3 to TRBJ1-2; 7 bases fit TRBD1. The V gene's germline CDR1 is SGHTA and CDR2 FQGTGA. The CDR3 has 14 residues. After removal of 6 bases from V and 4 bases from J, the junction contained 8 bases not matched to a gene. CDR3 protein: CASRETGAAYGYTF. CDR3 coding DNA: TGTGCCAGCAGAGAAACAGGGGCCGCCTATGGCTACACCTTC.

The chain carries TRBV28 and TRBJ2-2, with 11 bases fitting TRBD2. J gave up 4 bases and V 7 bases, and 5 bases lay outside the gene matches. CDR1 is MDHEN and CDR2 is SYDVKM in the germline V gene. The CDR3 runs 15 residues. The CDR3 is CASIFSGGATGELFF. CDR3 DNA sequence: TGTGCCAGCATTTTTAGCGGGGGGGCCACCGGGGAGCTGTTTTTT.

The chain combines TRBV6-4 with TRBJ1-2; maybe TRBD1 (6 bases). The CDR3 sequence is 14 residues long. V was pared by 10 bases and J by 8 bases, with 23 bases between. Germline V gene lookup returns CDR1 MRHNA and CDR2 SNTAGT. Here the CDR3 reads CATALNGGVGGYTF. CDR3 DNA: TGTGCCACCGCGCTAAATGGGGGCGTCGGAGGCTACACCTTC.

The CDR3 DNA reads TGTGCCAGCAGCCCTCAGCCGGGACTAGCGGGGATGTTTGGCACAGATACGCAGTATTTT. Amino acid sequence: CASSPQPGLAGMFGTDTQYF. The rearrangement joins TRBV9 to TRBJ2-3; 13 bases match TRBD2. The CDR3 runs to 20 residues. J lost 1 base, V lost 4 bases, and 15 bases had no gene match. Germline-derived CDR1 and CDR2 are SGDLS and YYNGEE.

The chain has TRBV18 and TRBJ2-1; 12 bases agree with TRBD2. Germline V gives CDR1 KGHSH, CDR2 LQKENI. V shed 1 base and J 7 bases; nucleotides not matched to a gene: 2. The CDR3 extends over 15 amino acids. CDR3 sequence: CASSPLLAGGNEQFF. The CDR3 DNA reads TGTGCCAGCTCACCACTACTAGCGGGGGGAAATGAGCAGTTCTTC.

The chain employs TRBV7-2 and TRBJ2-5; 14 bases align to TRBD2. V was pared by 5 bases and J by 3 bases, with 5 bases of the junction left unmatched. There are 16 residues in the CDR3. The germline CDR1 and CDR2 sequences are SGHTA and FQGNSA. The CDR3 DNA follows: TGTGCCAGCAGCAAGGGACTAGCGGGGGCCAAAGAGACCCAGTACTTC. It specifies CASSKGLAGAKETQYF.

The chain carries TRBV19 and TRBJ1-5, with TRBD1 matching over 8 bases. This CDR3 has 16 amino acids. Germline CDR1 reads LNHDA; CDR2 reads SQIVND (reference sequence). The V and J ends lost 7 bases and 1 base, in that order; junction bases with no gene match: 9. The CDR3 spells CASTPGRGLSNQPQHF. The CDR3 coding sequence is TGTGCCAGTACCCCGGGCAGGGGGCTAAGCAATCAGCCCCAGCATTTT.

In this sample, this clone turned up a few times. V and J are TRBV7-2 and TRBJ1-5, with 12 positions matching TRBD1. The CDR3 contains 17 residues. Trimming removed 1 base from V and 5 bases from J; junction bases left unmatched: 6. The germline gives CDR1 SGHTA, CDR2 FQGNSA. The CDR3 is CASSLGVGTGGYQPQHF. In nucleotides, the CDR3 is TGTGCCAGCAGCTTAGGGGTCGGGACAGGGGGCTATCAGCCCCAGCATTTT.

CDR3 DNA: TGTGCCAGCAGTGGGGGATACCAAGAGACCCAGTACTTC. It yields the protein CASSGGYQETQYF. The V and J genes are TRBV12-3 or TRBV12-4 and TRBJ2-5; D may correspond to TRBD1 or TRBD2 (5 bases each). Trimming took off 5 bases at V and 0 bases at J, with 7 bases between the two ends. The CDR3 is made up of 13 amino acids.

V is TRBV30 and J is TRBJ1-4; D gene unclear. Germline CDR1 reads GTSNPN; CDR2 reads SVGIG (reference sequence). The V and J ends lost 1 base and 4 bases respectively, with 22 bases between them. This CDR3 region has 18 residues. The CDR3 loop is CAWSAHQTGRRFNEKLFF. The DNA for the CDR3 is TGTGCCTGGAGTGCCCATCAGACGGGCCGAAGATTTAATGAAAAACTGTTTTTT. Based on the CDR3 plus reference TRBV30 and TRBJ1-4, the full variable domain is SQTIHQWPATLVQPVGSPLSLECTVEGTSNPNLYWYRQAAGRGLQLLFYSVGIGQISSEVPQNLSASRPQDRQFILSSKKLLLSDSGFYLCAWSAHQTGRRFNEKLFFGSGTQLSVL.

This clone was counted between two and nine times. This sequence joins TRBV7-2 and TRBJ2-5, with D perhaps being TRBD1 or TRBD2 (7 bases each). V shed 5 bases and J shed 5 bases, with 21 bases lying between them. The germline V gene encodes CDR1 SGHTA and CDR2 FQGNSA. This CDR3 has 16 amino acids. The CDR3 sequence: CASSPRQGGPGETQYF. The CDR3 coding sequence is TGTGCCAGCAGCCCAAGACAGGGAGGGCCGGGGGAGACCCAGTACTTC. The entire variable domain, with the rest obtained from reference TRBV7-2 and TRBJ2-5, is as follows: GAGVSQSPSNKVTEKGKDVELRCDPISGHTALYWYRQSLGQGLEFLIYFQGNSAPDKSGLPSDRFSAERTGGSVSTLTIQRTQQEDSAVYLCASSPRQGGPGETQYFGPGTRLLVL.

The CDR3 sequence: CASSDRGNQPQHF. The CDR3 region has the DNA TGTGCCAGCAGTGACAGGGGTAATCAGCCCCAGCATTTT. The chain combines TRBV27 with TRBJ1-5; 8 positions match TRBD1. V shed 5 bases and J 4 bases; nucleotides not matched to a gene: 1. Germline V gene data show CDR1 as MNHEY and CDR2 as SMNVEV (reference sequence). The CDR3 has 13 residues.

V gene TRBV5-1 combines with J gene TRBJ1-1; 8 positions agree with TRBD1. Germline V gene data show CDR1 as SGHRS and CDR2 as YFSETQ. V lost 0 bases and J lost 7; bases outside the gene matches: 2. This CDR3 is built from 13 residues. CDR3 nucleotide sequence: TGCGCCAGCAGCTTGGAAACAGGGGGTGAAGCTTTCTTT. It yields the protein CASSLETGGEAFF. The full variable domain, with the rest looked up from reference TRBV5-1 and TRBJ1-1, is KAGVTQTPRYLIKTRGQQVTLSCSPISGHRSVSWYQQTPGQGLQFLFEYFSETQRNKGNFPGRFSGRQFSNSRSEMNVSTLELGDSALYLCASSLETGGEAFFGQGTRLTVV.

This chain links TRBV5-1 with TRBJ2-5; D not resolved. CDR1 SGHRS and CDR2 YFSETQ come from the germline V gene. Between the trimmed V and J ends, which lost 7 bases and 1 base, there was a span of 8 bases. The CDR3 is 12 amino acids. The CDR3 loop is CASGDSQETQYF. CDR3 in DNA: TGCGCCAGCGGAGATAGCCAAGAGACCCAGTACTTC.

V is TRBV5-8 and J is TRBJ1-1; D gene unclear. The CDR3 is 15 residues long. V was trimmed by 4 bases and J by 2 bases, leaving 15 bases between them. CDR1 and CDR2 (germline): SGHTS, YDEGEE. The DNA of the CDR3 is TGTGCCAGCAGCGTGAGATCCCCGGGAAACACTGAAGCTTTCTTT. Amino acid sequence: CASSVRSPGNTEAFF.

This chain uses TRBV7-3 with TRBJ1-2; 11 bases map to TRBD1. CDR3 length: 13 amino acids. The junction had 0 bases not matched to a gene; V was cut back by 4 bases and J by 5 bases. Germline lookup yields CDR1 SGHTA and CDR2 FQGTGA. CDR3 region: CASSWDRGYGYTF. CDR3 bases: TGTGCCAGCAGCTGGGACAGGGGGTATGGCTACACCTTC.

The chain carries TRBV5-1 and TRBJ2-3, with TRBD1 as a possible D gene (6 bases). Germline values: CDR1 SGHRS, CDR2 YFSETQ. Between the trimmed V and J ends, which lost 0 bases and 4 bases, there was a span of 18 bases. The length of the CDR3 is 17 residues. The CDR3 nucleotides are TGCGCCAGCAGCTTGGCCCCACAGGGTAGAGGCGCAGATACGCAGTATTTT. This sequence encodes CASSLAPQGRGADTQYF.

The chain combines TRBV7-3 with TRBJ1-3; TRBD1 might be the D (5 bases). Germline V CDR1 and CDR2: SGHTA, FQGTGA. V was clipped by 3 bases and J by 0 bases, with 9 bases between them. The CDR3 runs 15 residues. CDR3 in amino acids: CASSLRGSSGNTIYF. As DNA, the CDR3 is TGTGCCAGCAGCTTGCGGGGGAGCTCTGGAAACACCATATATTTT.

The chain is built from TRBV7-3 and TRBJ2-3; TRBD2 matches 7 bases. Germline-derived CDR1 and CDR2 are SGHTA and FQGTGA. V was clipped by 5 bases and J by 2 bases; unmatched bases: 4. This CDR3 contains 14 residues. CDR3 region: CASSVLAATDTQYF. CDR3 DNA sequence: TGTGCCAGCAGCGTGCTAGCGGCCACAGATACGCAGTATTTT. Full variable domain (remainder filled in from reference TRBV7-3 and TRBJ2-3): GAGVSQTPSNKVTEKGKYVELRCDPISGHTALYWYRQSLGQGPEFLIYFQGTGAADDSGLPNDRFFAVRPEGSVSTLKIQRTERGDSAVYLCASSVLAATDTQYFGPGTRLTVL.

The rearrangement uses TRBV7-8 and TRBJ2-2, with D maybe TRBD1 (6 bases). The CDR3 runs to 13 residues. With 5 bases removed from V and 10 bases from J, the gap between germline ends came to 14 bases. Germline V gives CDR1 SGHVS, CDR2 FQNEAQ. This CDR3 is CASSLRVGQELFF. CDR3 coding DNA: TGTGCCAGCAGCCTTAGAGTGGGACAGGAGCTGTTTTTT.

This clone was seen just once. The rearrangement uses TRBV7-3 and TRBJ2-2; 10 bases fit TRBD2. V lost 5 bases to trimming and J lost 4 bases; unmatched junction nucleotides: 10. The length of the CDR3 is 17 residues. Germline values: CDR1 SGHTA, CDR2 FQGTGA. CDR3: CASSPLLAGRGTGELFF. In DNA form, the CDR3 reads TGTGCCAGCAGCCCTTTACTAGCGGGGAGAGGCACCGGGGAGCTGTTTTTT.